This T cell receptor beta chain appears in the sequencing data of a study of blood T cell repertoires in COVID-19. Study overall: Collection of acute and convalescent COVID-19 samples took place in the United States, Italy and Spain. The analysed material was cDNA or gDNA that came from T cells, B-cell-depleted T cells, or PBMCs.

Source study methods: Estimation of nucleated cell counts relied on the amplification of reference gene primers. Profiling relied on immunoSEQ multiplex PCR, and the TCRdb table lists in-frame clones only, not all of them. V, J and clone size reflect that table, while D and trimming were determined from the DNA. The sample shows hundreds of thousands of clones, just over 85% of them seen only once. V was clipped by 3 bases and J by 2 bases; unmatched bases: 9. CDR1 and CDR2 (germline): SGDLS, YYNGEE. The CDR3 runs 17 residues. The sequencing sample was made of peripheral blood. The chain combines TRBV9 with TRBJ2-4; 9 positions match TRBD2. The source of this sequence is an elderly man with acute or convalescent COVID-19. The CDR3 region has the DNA TGTGCCAGCAGCGCCTCAGCGGGGGGTCCTTCCAAAAACATTCAGTACTTC. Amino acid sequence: CASSASAGGPSKNIQYF.